The TCR beta chain under discussion was sequenced for a study of blood T cell repertoires in COVID-19. Across the study: The United States, Italy and Spain provided the acute and convalescent COVID-19 samples. T cells, B-cell-depleted T cells, or PBMCs supplied cDNA or gDNA.

The repertoire was sequenced with immunoSEQ multiplex PCR; TCRdb's copy has only in-frame clones and lacks some. Of more than 95,000 clones listed, nearly 90% were seen once; the top ten hold approximately 3.1%. The CDR3 loop spans 12 amino acids. The V gene's germline CDR1 is MDHEN and CDR2 SYDVKM. V was pared by 8 bases and J by 4 bases, with 11 bases between. This clone showed up just a few times. The source material was peripheral blood. The J gene is TRBJ1-2, the V gene TRBV28, with D tentatively TRBD1 (5 bases). This clonotype originated in a man between 45 and 60 years old in a cohort sampled during active COVID-19. In DNA, the CDR3 is TGTGCCAGCGGCAGGGCCGGCTATGGCTACACCTTC. It encodes CASGRAGYGYTF.